The 5 T cell receptor beta chains listed next were all sequenced from one sample in a study of early T cells in non-severe SARS-CoV-2 infection. TCRdb re-called the 5' RACE reads through MiXCR, storing one row per CDR3 protein. Among tens of thousands of distinct CDR3 sequences listed, about 12% were seen once. Sequences were obtained from whole blood. These receptors were collected from an adult who was a healthcare worker with PCR-confirmed SARS-CoV-2 infection or an uninfected control (not recorded which).

This clonotype was recorded a few times. The V call is TRBV11-2, the J call TRBJ2-2; the D is unclear. Between the trimmed V and J ends, which lost 7 bases and 3 bases, there was a span of 6 bases. The CDR3 is 12 residues long. CDR1 is SGHAT, CDR2 FQNNGV, per germline. The chain's CDR3 is CASTLDTGELFF. The DNA of the CDR3 is TGTGCCAGCACCCTAGACACCGGGGAGCTGTTTTTT.

The J gene is TRBJ2-3, the V gene TRBV6-1; the D gene is possibly TRBD1 (5 bases). The V gene's germline CDR1 is MNHNS and CDR2 SASEGT. The CDR3 consists of 15 residues. Trimming cost V 8 bases and J 0 bases, with 15 bases left between them. The CDR3 DNA sequence: TGTGCCAGCGGGCCCACAGGAATTAGCACAGATACGCAGTATTTT. This gives the protein CASGPTGISTDTQYF.

The chain employs TRBV2 and TRBJ1-5; a weak D match, TRBD1 (5 bases). Germline-derived CDR1 and CDR2 are SNHLY and FYNNEI. Trimming pared 7 bases from V and 6 bases from J, leaving 13 bases between. This CDR3 spans 13 amino acids. The CDR3: CASMGQGGQPQHF. The CDR3 coding sequence is TGTGCCAGCATGGGCCAGGGAGGTCAGCCCCAGCATTTT.

This clonotype was recorded at least ten times. In DNA form, the CDR3 reads TGCAGCGTTCACGGGAGAGGGGAGACCCAGTACTTC. It codes for CSVHGRGETQYF. The chain employs TRBV29-1 and TRBJ2-5, with D possibly matching TRBD2 (6 bases). Trimming took 5 bases from V and 5 from J, leaving 12 bases between them. Germline V gene sequence: CDR1 SQVTM, CDR2 ANQGSEA. The CDR3 covers 12 residues.

CDR3 in amino acids: CASSYSADRDSNPYEQYF. The CDR3 bases are TGTGCCAGCAGTTACTCGGCAGACCGGGACAGCAACCCCTACGAGCAGTACTTC. The chain employs TRBV6-2 or TRBV6-3 and TRBJ2-7, with 7 bases lining up with TRBD1. The CDR3 loop spans 18 amino acids. V shed 0 bases and J 2 bases; nucleotides not matched to a gene: 13. Germline CDR1 reads MNHEY; CDR2 reads SVGEGT.